Shown below are 14 T cell receptor beta chains from a single sample sequenced in a study of early T cells in non-severe SARS-CoV-2 infection. One entry per CDR3 protein, called by TCRdb with MiXCR from the 5' RACE reads. Of about 110,000 distinct CDR3 sequences in the sample, over 10% are singletons; the top ten hold less than 4.5%. This specimen was whole blood, taken at baseline. All receptors derive from an adult who was a healthcare worker with PCR-confirmed SARS-CoV-2 infection or an uninfected control (not recorded which).

This clonotype was observed a few times. V gene TRBV10-3 combines with J gene TRBJ2-1, with a weak D call TRBD1 (5 bases). Trimming pared 6 bases from V and 3 bases from J, leaving 15 bases between. This CDR3 is built from 15 residues. CDR1 ENHRY and CDR2 SYGVKD come from the germline V gene. The CDR3 protein is CAIRQGFIHYNEQFF. CDR3 DNA sequence: TGTGCCATCAGGCAGGGTTTCATTCACTACAATGAGCAGTTCTTC.

The chain couples TRBV12-3 or TRBV12-4 to TRBJ2-7; D is ambiguous. V dropped 2 bases and J dropped 5 bases, with 10 bases sitting between them. The CDR3 has 13 amino acids. For the CDR3, the DNA is TGTGCCAGCAGTTTAAATGCGCGCGACGAGCAGTACTTC. Translated, it gives CASSLNARDEQYF.

This chain connects TRBV7-9 to TRBJ1-6; D is undetermined. CDR1 is SEHNR and CDR2 is FQNEAQ in the germline V gene (reference sequence). There are 14 residues in the CDR3. The ends were cut back, 2 bases at V and 5 bases at J, with 7 bases in the middle. The CDR3 DNA is TGTGCCAGCAGCTTACAAGTTAATAATTCACCCCTCCACTTT. Translation: CASSLQVNNSPLHF.

The chain joins TRBV7-6 to TRBJ1-1, with D possibly TRBD1 on 5 matching bases. This CDR3 is 13 amino acids long. The germline V gene has CDR1 SGHVS and CDR2 FNYEAQ. With 6 bases removed from V and 0 bases from J, the gap between germline ends came to 8 bases. CDR3: CASSRDVNTEAFF. CDR3 DNA sequence: TGTGCCAGCAGTAGGGACGTGAACACTGAAGCTTTCTTT.

This CDR3 reads CASSSVMAGAYSYNEQFF. The CDR3 DNA reads as TGTGCCAGCAGCTCGGTCATGGCGGGAGCTTACTCCTACAATGAGCAGTTCTTC. The chain recombines TRBV5-6 with TRBJ2-1; 7 positions agree with TRBD2. The V and J ends lost 3 bases and 0 bases, in that order; junction bases with no gene match: 12. The CDR3 runs to 18 residues. CDR1 and CDR2 (germline): SGHDT, YYEEEE.

The chain is built from TRBV28 and TRBJ2-1, with D possibly matching TRBD1 (6 bases). The CDR3 sequence is 14 residues long. V was clipped by 6 bases and J by 5 bases, with 14 bases between them. Germline V CDR1 and CDR2: MDHEN, SYDVKM. The CDR3 loop reads CASRFPQGNNEQFF. CDR3 DNA sequence: TGTGCCAGCAGATTCCCACAGGGCAACAATGAGCAGTTCTTC. The full variable domain, with the rest looked up from reference TRBV28 and TRBJ2-1, is DVKVTQSSRYLVKRTGEKVFLECVQDMDHENMFWYRQDPGLGLRLIYFSYDVKMKEKGDIPEGYSVSREKKERFSLILESASTNQTSMYLCASRFPQGNNEQFFGPGTRLTVL.

The V gene is TRBV12-3 or TRBV12-4, the J gene TRBJ1-3; D unclear. The ends were cut back, 5 bases at V and 1 base at J, with 15 bases in the middle. CDR3 length equals 16 residues. The CDR3 reads CASSRTATGSGNTIYF. The CDR3 nucleotides are TGTGCCAGCAGTCGGACTGCCACGGGATCTGGAAACACCATATATTTT.

The J gene is TRBJ1-4, the V gene TRBV29-1; D is uncertain. From germline, CDR1 is SQVTM and CDR2 ANQGSEA. The CDR3 runs to 13 residues. V lost 7 bases and J lost 8, with 17 bases in between. The CDR3 is CSASRDLGEKLFF. CDR3 coding DNA: TGCAGCGCTAGCCGAGACCTTGGGGAAAAACTGTTTTTT.

This chain joins TRBV20-1 and TRBJ2-7; 10 positions match TRBD2. Germline values: CDR1 DFQATT, CDR2 SNEGSKA (reference sequence). V gave up 6 bases and J gave up 2 bases; unmatched junction bases: 4. The CDR3 consists of 13 residues. The chain's CDR3 is CSAGTSVAYEQYF. Written as DNA, the CDR3 is TGCAGTGCAGGGACTAGCGTAGCCTACGAGCAGTACTTC.

There are many counts of this clonotype. The rearrangement links TRBV7-2 to TRBJ2-7, with a tentative D call TRBD1 (5 bases). The ends were cut back, 5 bases at V and 2 bases at J, with 19 bases in the middle. CDR1 and CDR2 (germline): SGHTA, FQGNSA. CDR3 size: 16 residues. This CDR3 is CASSRLMQGNAYEQYF. CDR3 DNA sequence: TGTGCCAGCAGCCGTCTAATGCAGGGAAATGCCTACGAGCAGTACTTC.

The gene calls are TRBV20-1 and TRBJ2-7; possible D gene TRBD1, 6 bases. Per germline, CDR1 DFQATT and CDR2 SNEGSKA (reference sequence). The CDR3 loop spans 13 amino acids. V was shortened by 2 bases and J by 2 bases, with 10 bases between the two germline ends. CDR3 DNA sequence: TGCAGTGCTAGATTCGACAGGACCTACGAGCAGTACTTC. Protein sequence: CSARFDRTYEQYF.

The chain is built from TRBV9 and TRBJ2-5; D gene ambiguous. The germline V gene encodes CDR1 SGDLS and CDR2 YYNGEE. The length of the CDR3 is 13 residues. Trimming took 0 bases from V and 1 from J, leaving 4 bases between them. The CDR3 loop reads CASSVDTQETQYF. In DNA form, the CDR3 reads TGTGCCAGCAGCGTAGACACCCAAGAGACCCAGTACTTC.

The V and J genes are TRBV3-1 and TRBJ1-2; TRBD1 agrees at 8 bases. Germline loops: CDR1 LGHDT, CDR2 YNNKEL (reference sequence). The junction had 15 bases not matched to a gene; V was cut back by 2 bases and J by 7 bases. The CDR3 extends over 17 amino acids. CDR3 protein: CASSQFPGQAIPRGYTF. Written as DNA, the CDR3 is TGTGCCAGCAGCCAATTTCCGGGACAGGCGATTCCCCGTGGCTACACCTTC.

This clonotype was recorded a few times. The rearrangement joins TRBV11-2 to TRBJ1-2, with D unresolved. Trimming removed 1 base from V and 4 bases from J, with 16 bases in between. The germline CDR1 and CDR2 sequences are SGHAT and FQNNGV. The CDR3 is 16 residues long. For the CDR3, the DNA is TGTGCCAGCAGCTTAGTATTAACAGCAAAATCCTATGGCTACACCTTC. Its protein is CASSLVLTAKSYGYTF.